These T cell receptor beta chains were read from a single sample in a study of T-cell memory formation after mild COVID-19. A single record per CDR3 protein comes from TCRdb applying MiXCR to the 5' RACE reads. Of a few hundred thousand distinct CDR3 sequences in the sample, 20% to 25% were seen once. Sequencing was performed on PBMCs or a T cell subset sorted from them (not recorded which). Every receptor here comes from a young man who had mild COVID-19 (a few samples of this study predate the infection). Cell type and time point are not known. Each CDR3 is given with its conserved first and last residue. The D gene is left open where the match is weak. Not every row has a clone size; where given, it reads once, few, many or a size class.

V	D	J	size	CDR3	DNA
TRBV9	NA	TRBJ2-1	NA	CASSVRGAYNEQFF	TGTGCCAGCAGCGTCAGGGGGGCCTACAATGAGCAGTTCTTC
TRBV3-1	NA	TRBJ2-6	few	CASSQWGSSGANVLTF	TGTGCCAGCAGCCAGTGGGGGAGCTCTGGGGCCAACGTCCTGACTTTC
TRBV6-9	TRBD1	TRBJ2-1	NA	CASSYKGQDYNEQFF	TGTGCCAGCAGTTATAAGGGACAGGACTACAATGAGCAGTTCTTC
TRBV5-1	TRBD1	TRBJ2-5	NA	CASLPGTGIETQYF	TGCGCCAGCCTCCCGGGGACAGGGATAGAGACCCAGTACTTC
TRBV7-3	NA	TRBJ1-6	NA	CASTQGGNSPLHF	TGTGCCAGCACCCAGGGAGGAAATTCACCCCTCCACTTT
TRBV30	TRBD2	TRBJ2-1	few	CAWRGGAGPRRNEQFF	TGTGCCTGGAGGGGGGGAGCGGGGCCAAGACGGAATGAGCAGTTCTTC
TRBV12-3/TRBV12-4	NA	TRBJ1-6	many	CASSAHEGGFINSPLHF	TGTGCCAGCAGTGCCCATGAGGGGGGCTTTATCAATTCACCCCTCCACTTT
TRBV4-1	NA	TRBJ1-5	NA	CASSQGRASNQPQHF	TGCGCCAGCAGCCAAGGCAGGGCTAGCAATCAGCCCCAGCATTTT
TRBV20-1	NA	TRBJ1-2	few	CRAAGGAVENYGYTF	TGCAGGGCCGCTGGGGGGGCAGTCGAAAACTATGGCTACACCTTC
TRBV6-4	NA	TRBJ2-2	few	CASRPGANTGELFF	TGTGCCAGCAGACCGGGTGCGAACACCGGGGAGCTGTTTTTT
TRBV5-1	NA	TRBJ1-2	NA	CASSLPSDSSYTF	TGCGCCAGCAGCTTGCCCAGTGACTCCAGCTACACCTTC
TRBV19	NA	TRBJ1-5	NA	CASSIPGYGNQPQHF	TGTGCCAGTAGTATTCCGGGTTATGGCAATCAGCCCCAGCATTTT
TRBV10-3	NA	TRBJ2-5	many	CAIRGLVTETQYF	TGTGCCATCAGGGGACTCGTAACAGAGACCCAGTACTTC
TRBV7-9	NA	TRBJ1-3	NA	CASSQPQTGYGNTIYF	TGTGCCAGCAGCCAACCGCAAACAGGGTACGGAAACACCATATATTTT
TRBV10-3	NA	TRBJ2-5	few	CAIREAVGGQETQYF	TGTGCCATCAGGGAGGCGGTGGGGGGTCAAGAGACCCAGTACTTC
TRBV20-1	NA	TRBJ2-1	NA	CSARWARHSYNEQFF	TGCAGTGCTAGGTGGGCCCGACACTCCTACAATGAGCAGTTCTTC
TRBV6-1	TRBD2	TRBJ2-4	many	CASSEEWEGLNIQYF	TGTGCCAGCAGTGAAGAATGGGAGGGGTTGAACATTCAGTACTTC
TRBV7-9	NA	TRBJ1-1	NA	CASSLGQGGGTEAFF	TGTGCCAGCAGCTTAGGGCAGGGTGGTGGGACTGAAGCTTTCTTT
TRBV7-3	TRBD2	TRBJ2-1	few	CASSLGERGGEQFF	TGTGCCAGCAGCTTAGGGGAGCGGGGAGGGGAGCAGTTCTTC
TRBV28	TRBD1	TRBJ1-1	NA	CASTTGVRQVLNTEAFF	TGTGCCAGCACCACAGGGGTTCGACAGGTTCTGAACACTGAAGCTTTCTTT
TRBV7-2	NA	TRBJ1-2	few	CASSQVPEDYYGYTF	TGTGCCAGCAGCCAGGTCCCCGAGGATTATTATGGCTACACCTTC
TRBV6-6	TRBD1	TRBJ2-7	NA	CASRGQVDRNEQYF	TGTGCCAGCAGGGGACAGGTTGATAGAAACGAGCAGTACTTC
TRBV7-6	TRBD2	TRBJ2-1	few	CASSLAPASGGRNEQFF	TGTGCCAGCAGCTTAGCCCCCGCGAGCGGGGGGCGGAATGAGCAGTTCTTC
TRBV5-1	TRBD1	TRBJ1-4	NA	CASSPTPQGATNEKLFF	TGCGCCAGCAGCCCTACCCCACAGGGGGCAACTAATGAAAAACTGTTTTTT
TRBV12-3/TRBV12-4	NA	TRBJ1-1	NA	CASSSFQGKFGGNRAFF	TGTGCCAGCAGTTCTTTCCAGGGAAAATTTGGAGGGAATAGAGCTTTCTTT
TRBV20-1	NA	TRBJ2-1	few	CSAPEGIGEQFF	TGCAGTGCTCCAGAGGGGATCGGTGAGCAGTTCTTC
TRBV27	NA	TRBJ1-5	NA	CASSLSVRHFSNQPQHF	TGTGCCAGCAGTTTATCGGTACGACATTTTAGCAATCAGCCCCAGCATTTT
TRBV10-2	TRBD2	TRBJ2-2	few	CAILPTGGSTGELFF	TGCGCCATACTTCCTACGGGGGGGAGCACCGGGGAGCTGTTTTTT
TRBV12-3/TRBV12-4	NA	TRBJ2-7	NA	CASSPGTKSYEQYF	TGTGCCAGCAGCCCCGGGACAAAATCCTACGAGCAGTACTTC
TRBV4-1	NA	TRBJ1-4	NA	CASSGSRENEKLFF	TGCGCCAGCAGTGGGTCAAGAGAGAATGAAAAACTGTTTTTT
TRBV25-1	TRBD1	TRBJ1-1	NA	CASSDPRDRGPAFF	TGTGCCAGCAGTGACCCCCGGGACAGGGGGCCAGCTTTCTTT
TRBV7-9	NA	TRBJ1-2	few	CASSLAGARGYTF	TGTGCCAGCAGCTTAGCCGGGGCGCGGGGCTACACCTTC
TRBV10-3	TRBD1	TRBJ2-1	NA	CAISDDREYNEQFF	TGTGCCATCAGTGACGACAGGGAATACAATGAGCAGTTCTTC
TRBV11-3	NA	TRBJ2-7	few	CASSPGHSYEQYF	TGTGCCAGCAGCCCGGGACACTCCTACGAGCAGTACTTC
TRBV7-9	TRBD1	TRBJ1-1	NA	CASPPPGQGNTEAFF	TGTGCCTCGCCTCCGCCGGGACAGGGGAACACTGAAGCTTTCTTT
TRBV29-1	NA	TRBJ1-3	few	CSVESPGNTIYF	TGCAGCGTTGAATCACCTGGAAACACCATATATTTT
TRBV6-2/TRBV6-3	NA	TRBJ2-3	NA	CASKRVNTQYF	TGTGCCAGCAAAAGGGTGAATACGCAGTATTTT
TRBV21-1	NA	TRBJ2-1	NA	CASIQRYTGGDGEQFF	TGTGCCAGCATCCAGCGGTATACAGGGGGGGATGGTGAGCAGTTCTTC